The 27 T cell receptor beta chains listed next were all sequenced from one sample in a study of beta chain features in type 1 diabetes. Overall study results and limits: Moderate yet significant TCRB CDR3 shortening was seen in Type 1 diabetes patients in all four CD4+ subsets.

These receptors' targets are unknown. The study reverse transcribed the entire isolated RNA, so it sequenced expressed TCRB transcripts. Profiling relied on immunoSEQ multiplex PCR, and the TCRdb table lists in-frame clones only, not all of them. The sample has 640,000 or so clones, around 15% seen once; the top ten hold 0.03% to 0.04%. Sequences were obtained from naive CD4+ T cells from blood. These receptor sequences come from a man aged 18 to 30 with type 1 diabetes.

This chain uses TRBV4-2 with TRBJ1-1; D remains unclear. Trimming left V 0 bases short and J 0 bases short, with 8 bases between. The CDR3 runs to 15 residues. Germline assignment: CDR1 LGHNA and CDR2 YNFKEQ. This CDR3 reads CASSQEKVLNTEAFF. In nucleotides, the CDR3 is TGTGCCAGCAGCCAAGAAAAAGTTTTGAACACTGAAGCTTTCTTT.

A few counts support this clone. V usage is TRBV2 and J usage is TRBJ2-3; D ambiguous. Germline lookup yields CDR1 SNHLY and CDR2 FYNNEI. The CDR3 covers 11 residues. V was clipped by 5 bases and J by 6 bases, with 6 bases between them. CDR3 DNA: TGTGCCAGCAGTCCGGCGGATACGCAGTATTTT. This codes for CASSPADTQYF.

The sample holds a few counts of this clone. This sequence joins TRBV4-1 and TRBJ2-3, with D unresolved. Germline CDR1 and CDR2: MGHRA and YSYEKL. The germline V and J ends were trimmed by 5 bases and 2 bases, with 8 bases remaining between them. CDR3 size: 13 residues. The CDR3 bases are TGCGCCAGCAGCGCTGTTTCCACAGATACGCAGTATTTT. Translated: CASSAVSTDTQYF.

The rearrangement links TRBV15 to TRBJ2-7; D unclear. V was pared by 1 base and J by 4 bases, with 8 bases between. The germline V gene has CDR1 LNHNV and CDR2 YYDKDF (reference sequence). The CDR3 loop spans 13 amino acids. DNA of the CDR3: TGTGCCACCAGCAGAGGGAAGGCTTACGAGCAGTACTTC. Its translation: CATSRGKAYEQYF.

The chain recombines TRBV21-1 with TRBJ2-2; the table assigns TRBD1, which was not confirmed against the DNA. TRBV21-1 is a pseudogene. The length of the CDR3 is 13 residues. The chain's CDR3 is CASSMDRAGELFF. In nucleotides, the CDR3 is TGTGCCAGCAGCATGGACAGGGCCGGGGAGCTGTTTTTT.

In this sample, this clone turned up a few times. The CDR3 DNA reads TGTGCCAGCAGCGTAGCCAAGAACACTGAAGCTTTCTTT. Protein: CASSVAKNTEAFF. The rearrangement uses TRBV9 and TRBJ1-1; D uncertain. Trimming cost V 0 bases and J 1 base, with 4 bases left between them. Germline lookup yields CDR1 SGDLS and CDR2 YYNGEE. This CDR3 has 13 residues.

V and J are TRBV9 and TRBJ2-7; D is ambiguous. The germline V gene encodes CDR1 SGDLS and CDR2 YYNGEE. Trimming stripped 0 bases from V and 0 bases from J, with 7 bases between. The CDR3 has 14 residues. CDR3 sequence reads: CASSVAEYSYEQYF. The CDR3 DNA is TGTGCCAGCAGCGTAGCGGAGTACTCCTACGAGCAGTACTTC.

CDR3 in amino acids: CASSQGWARERYNEQFF. CDR3 in DNA: TGCGCCAGCAGCCAAGGGTGGGCGCGGGAGAGGTACAATGAGCAGTTCTTC. V is TRBV4-1 and J is TRBJ2-1, with 7 bases lining up with TRBD2. Germline assignment: CDR1 MGHRA and CDR2 YSYEKL. The V segment lost 1 base and the J segment 4 bases; nucleotides outside the gene matches: 10. The CDR3 loop spans 17 amino acids.

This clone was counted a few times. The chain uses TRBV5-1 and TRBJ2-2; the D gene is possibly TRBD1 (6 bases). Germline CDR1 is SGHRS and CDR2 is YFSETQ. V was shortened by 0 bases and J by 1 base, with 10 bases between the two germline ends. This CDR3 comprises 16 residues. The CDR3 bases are TGCGCCAGCAGCTTGGGACCGGGACAGAACACCGGGGAGCTGTTTTTT. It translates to CASSLGPGQNTGELFF.

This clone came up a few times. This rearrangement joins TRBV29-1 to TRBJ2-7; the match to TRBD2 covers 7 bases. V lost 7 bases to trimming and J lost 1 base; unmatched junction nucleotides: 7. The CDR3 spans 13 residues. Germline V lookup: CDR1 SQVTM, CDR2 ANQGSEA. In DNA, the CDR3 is TGCAGCGGCGGCGGGAGATTATCCTACGAGCAGTACTTC. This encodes CSGGGRLSYEQYF.

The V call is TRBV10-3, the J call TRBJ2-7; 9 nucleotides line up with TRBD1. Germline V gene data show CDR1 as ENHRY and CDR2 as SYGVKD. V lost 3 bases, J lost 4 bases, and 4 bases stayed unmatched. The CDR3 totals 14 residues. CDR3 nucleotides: TGTGCCATCAGTGACATACAGGGGGCTTACGAGCAGTACTTC. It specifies CAISDIQGAYEQYF.

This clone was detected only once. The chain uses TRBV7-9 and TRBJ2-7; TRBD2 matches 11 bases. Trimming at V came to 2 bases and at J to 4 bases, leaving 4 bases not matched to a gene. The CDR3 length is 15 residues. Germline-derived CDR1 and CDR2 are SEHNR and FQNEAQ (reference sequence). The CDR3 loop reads CASSLKASGGYEQYF. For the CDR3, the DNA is TGTGCCAGCAGCTTAAAGGCTAGCGGGGGGTACGAGCAGTACTTC.

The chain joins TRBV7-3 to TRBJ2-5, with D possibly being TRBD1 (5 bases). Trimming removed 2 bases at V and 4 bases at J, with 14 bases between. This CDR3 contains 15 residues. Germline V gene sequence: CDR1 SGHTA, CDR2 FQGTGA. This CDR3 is CASSLQGIQGETQYF. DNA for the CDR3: TGTGCCAGCAGCTTACAAGGGATCCAGGGAGAGACCCAGTACTTC.

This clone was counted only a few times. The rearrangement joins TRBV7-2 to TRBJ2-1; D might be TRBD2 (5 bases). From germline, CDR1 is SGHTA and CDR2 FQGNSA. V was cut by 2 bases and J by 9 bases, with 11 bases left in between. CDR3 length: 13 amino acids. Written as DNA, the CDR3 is TGTGCCAGCAGCTTAAGGGCCGGAGGTGAGCAGTTCTTC. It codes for CASSLRAGGEQFF.

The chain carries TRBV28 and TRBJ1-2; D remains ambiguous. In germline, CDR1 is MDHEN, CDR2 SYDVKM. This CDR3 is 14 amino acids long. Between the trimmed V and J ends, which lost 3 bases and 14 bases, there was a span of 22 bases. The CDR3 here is CASSFIQDRLMGTF. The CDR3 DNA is TGTGCCAGCAGTTTCATTCAGGACCGATTAATGGGAACCTTC.

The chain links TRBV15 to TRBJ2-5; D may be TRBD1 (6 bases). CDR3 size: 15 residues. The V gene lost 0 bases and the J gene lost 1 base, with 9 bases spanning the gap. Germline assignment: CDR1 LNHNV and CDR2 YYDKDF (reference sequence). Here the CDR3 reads CATSRDQDSQETQYF. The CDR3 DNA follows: TGTGCCACCAGCAGAGATCAGGACAGCCAAGAGACCCAGTACTTC.

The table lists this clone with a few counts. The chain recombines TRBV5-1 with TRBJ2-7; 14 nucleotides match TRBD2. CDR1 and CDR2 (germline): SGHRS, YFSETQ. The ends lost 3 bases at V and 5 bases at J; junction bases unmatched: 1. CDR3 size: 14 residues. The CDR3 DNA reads TGCGCCAGCAGCTCGGGACTAGCGGGGGACGAGCAGTACTTC. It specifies CASSSGLAGDEQYF.

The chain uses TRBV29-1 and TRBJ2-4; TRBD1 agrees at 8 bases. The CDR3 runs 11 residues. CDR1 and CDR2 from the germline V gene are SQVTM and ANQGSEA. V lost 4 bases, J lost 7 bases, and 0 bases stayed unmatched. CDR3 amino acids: CSVGTGNIQYF. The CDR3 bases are TGCAGCGTTGGGACAGGGAACATTCAGTACTTC.

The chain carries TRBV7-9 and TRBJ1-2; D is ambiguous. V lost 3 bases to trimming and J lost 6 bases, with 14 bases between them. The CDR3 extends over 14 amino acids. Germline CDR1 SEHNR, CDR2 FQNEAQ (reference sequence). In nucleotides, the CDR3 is TGTGCCAGCAGCTTTGAGTGGGGAAAAAATGGCTACACCTTC. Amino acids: CASSFEWGKNGYTF.

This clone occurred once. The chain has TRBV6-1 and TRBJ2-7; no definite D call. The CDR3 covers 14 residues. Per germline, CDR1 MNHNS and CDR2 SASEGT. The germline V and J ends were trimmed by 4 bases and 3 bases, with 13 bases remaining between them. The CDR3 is CASSGYRLSYEQYF. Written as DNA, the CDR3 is TGTGCCAGCAGTGGATATAGGCTGAGCTACGAGCAGTACTTC.

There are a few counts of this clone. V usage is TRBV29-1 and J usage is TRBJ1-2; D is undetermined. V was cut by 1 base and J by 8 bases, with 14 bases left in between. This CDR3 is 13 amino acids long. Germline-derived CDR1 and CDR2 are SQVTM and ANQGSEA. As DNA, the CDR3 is TGCAGCGTTGAAGCCGGACTCAAGCGGGGCTACACCTTC. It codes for CSVEAGLKRGYTF.

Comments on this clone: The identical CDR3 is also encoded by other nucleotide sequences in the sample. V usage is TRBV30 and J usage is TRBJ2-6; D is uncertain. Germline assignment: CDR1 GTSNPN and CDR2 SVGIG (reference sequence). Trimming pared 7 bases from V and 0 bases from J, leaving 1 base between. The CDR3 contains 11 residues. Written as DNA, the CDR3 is TGTGCCTCCTCTGGGGCCAACGTCCTGACTTTC. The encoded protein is CASSGANVLTF.

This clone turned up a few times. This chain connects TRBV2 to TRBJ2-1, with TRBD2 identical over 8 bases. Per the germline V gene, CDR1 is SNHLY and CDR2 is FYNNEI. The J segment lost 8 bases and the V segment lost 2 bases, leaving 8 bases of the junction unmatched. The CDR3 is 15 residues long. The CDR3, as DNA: TGTGCCAGCAGTGAAAAGAGCGGGGGAAGGGATGAGCAGTTCTTC. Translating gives CASSEKSGGRDEQFF.

CDR3 sequence reads: CASRRLQGADEKLFF. CDR3 nucleotide sequence: TGTGCCAGCAGAAGATTACAGGGTGCGGATGAAAAACTGTTTTTT. The chain is built from TRBV11-2 and TRBJ1-4; D might be TRBD1 (6 bases). V was trimmed by 6 bases and J by 6 bases, leaving 17 bases between them. Germline-derived CDR1 and CDR2 are SGHAT and FQNNGV. The CDR3 covers 15 residues. Using reference TRBV11-2 and TRBJ1-4 for the parts outside the CDR3, the full variable domain is EAGVAQSPRYKIIEKRQSVAFWCNPISGHATLYWYQQILGQGPKLLIQFQNNGVVDDSQLPKDRFSAERLKGVDSTLKIQPAKLEDSAVYLCASRRLQGADEKLFFGSGTQLSVL.

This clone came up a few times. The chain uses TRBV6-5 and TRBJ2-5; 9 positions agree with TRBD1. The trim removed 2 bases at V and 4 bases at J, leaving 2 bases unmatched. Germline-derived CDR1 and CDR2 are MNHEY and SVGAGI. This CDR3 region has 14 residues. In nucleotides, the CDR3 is TGTGCCAGCAGTTACCCGGGACAGGGAGAGACCCAGTACTTC. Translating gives CASSYPGQGETQYF.

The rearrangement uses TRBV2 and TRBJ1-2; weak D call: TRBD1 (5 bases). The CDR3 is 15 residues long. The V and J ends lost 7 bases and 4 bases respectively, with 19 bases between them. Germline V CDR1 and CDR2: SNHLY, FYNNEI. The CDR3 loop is CASKEGAASLYGYTF. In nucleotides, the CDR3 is TGTGCCAGCAAGGAAGGGGCCGCTTCCCTCTATGGCTACACCTTC.

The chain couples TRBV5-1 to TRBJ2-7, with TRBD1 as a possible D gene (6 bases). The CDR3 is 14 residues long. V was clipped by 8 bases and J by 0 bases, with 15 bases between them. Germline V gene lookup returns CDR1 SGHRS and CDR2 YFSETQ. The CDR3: CASTDRTSSYEQYF. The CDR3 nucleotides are TGCGCCAGTACCGACAGGACCAGCTCCTACGAGCAGTACTTC.